Below, 14 T cell receptor beta chains from the same sample are listed, as sequenced in a study of CD8+CD57+ T cells in acquired aplastic anemia. Genomic DNA was employed as the template in profiling TCR beta VDJ and CDR3. Using its own MiXCR run on the reads, TCRdb lists one record per CDR3 protein. Of fewer than 45,000 distinct CDR3 sequences in the sample, under 80% were seen once. Material for sequencing was sorted CD4+, CD8+, or CD8+CD57+ T cells (not recorded which) from PBMCs. All receptors derive from a human donor in good health, serving as a control.

V is TRBV12-3 or TRBV12-4 and J is TRBJ1-1, with a possible D match to TRBD1 (6 bases). V lost 3 bases and J lost 3, with 14 bases in between. The CDR3 is made up of 15 amino acids. The CDR3 spells CASSFPTGKHTEAFF. The CDR3 bases are TGTGCCAGCAGTTTCCCCACAGGGAAACACACTGAAGCTTTCTTT.

The chain combines TRBV15 with TRBJ2-3; the match to TRBD2 covers 11 bases. CDR3 size: 16 residues. The ends lost 6 bases at V and 2 bases at J; junction bases unmatched: 7. Germline lookup yields CDR1 LNHNV and CDR2 YYDKDF (reference sequence). The CDR3 region is CATRSGTSGFTDTQYF. CDR3 sequence (DNA): TGTGCCACCAGATCGGGGACTAGCGGATTCACAGATACGCAGTATTTT.

The chain uses TRBV25-1 and TRBJ1-6, with D uncertain. CDR3 length: 15 residues. V was cut by 5 bases and J by 9 bases, with 17 bases left in between. From germline, CDR1 is MGHDK and CDR2 SYGVNS. CDR3 DNA: TGTGCCAGCAGTTTATCGGCCTCCCGTGGTTCACCCCTCCACTTT. Amino acid sequence: CASSLSASRGSPLHF.

This sequence joins TRBV29-1 and TRBJ2-3; 11 bases are shared with TRBD2. V lost 5 bases, J lost 0 bases, and 7 bases stayed unmatched. Germline V gene lookup returns CDR1 SQVTM and CDR2 ANQGSEA. This CDR3 spans 16 amino acids. In DNA, the CDR3 is TGCAGCGTTTCAGGACTAGCGGGCATCAGCACAGATACGCAGTATTTT. Translated, it gives CSVSGLAGISTDTQYF.

This clonotype was picked up many times. The chain uses TRBV20-1 and TRBJ2-7; 11 nucleotides agree with TRBD2. Germline loops: CDR1 DFQATT, CDR2 SNEGSKA (reference sequence). J was trimmed by 6 bases and V by 1 base; bases with no gene match: 5. The CDR3 sequence is 14 residues long. The CDR3 sequence: CSARGVAGGREQYF. The CDR3 nucleotides read TGCAGTGCTAGAGGGGTAGCGGGGGGGCGCGAGCAGTACTTC.

The rearrangement links TRBV7-2 to TRBJ1-4, with a tentative D call TRBD1 (5 bases). Germline CDR1 SGHTA, CDR2 FQGNSA. Trimming stripped 5 bases from V and 7 bases from J, with 14 bases between. The CDR3 has 14 residues. CDR3: CASSIRDVGEKLFF. The CDR3 nucleotides are TGTGCCAGCAGCATACGGGACGTGGGTGAAAAACTGTTTTTT.

The chain has TRBV15 and TRBJ1-3; D unresolved. The CDR3 spans 16 residues. In germline, CDR1 is LNHNV, CDR2 YYDKDF (reference sequence). V dropped 0 bases and J dropped 0 bases, with 9 bases sitting between them. The CDR3 nucleotides read TGTGCCACCAGCAGAGATGGTGGGATCTCTGGAAACACCATATATTTT. This translates into CATSRDGGISGNTIYF.

The chain uses TRBV7-2 and TRBJ1-1, with a possible D match to TRBD1 (5 bases). Germline values: CDR1 SGHTA, CDR2 FQGNSA. The CDR3 extends over 14 amino acids. V lost 8 bases and J lost 5, with 18 bases in between. For the CDR3, the DNA is TGTGCCAGCTCGGGGGTGGGAAGGGCGACTGAAGCTTTCTTT. Its translation is CASSGVGRATEAFF.

The chain combines TRBV12-3 or TRBV12-4 with TRBJ2-5; TRBD1 matches at 7 bases. J gave up 5 bases and V 5 bases, and 8 bases lay outside the gene matches. The CDR3 covers 14 residues. CDR3 in DNA: TGTGCCAGCAGTCCGGGACAGCCAGGGGAGACCCAGTACTTC. It codes for CASSPGQPGETQYF.

V and J are TRBV11-2 and TRBJ2-7; possibly TRBD2 for D (7 bases). Germline V gives CDR1 SGHAT, CDR2 FQNNGV. V lost 8 bases and J 3 bases, leaving 20 bases between the germline ends. The CDR3 loop spans 15 amino acids. The CDR3 nucleotides read TGTGCCAGCCTTCCAGGGGAAGCGGGGAACTACGAGCAGTACTTC. Translation gives CASLPGEAGNYEQYF.

In the case of this clonotype: One junction end disagrees with the germline gene, perhaps due to a read error. The CDR3 reads CASSQDPSMGNTEAFF. The DNA of the CDR3 is TGTGCCAGCAGCCAAGATCCGTCCATGGGGAACACTGAAGCTTTCTTT. The V call is TRBV5-1, the J call TRBJ1-1; no reliable D call. This CDR3 is built from 16 residues. Germline V gene data show CDR1 as SGHRS and CDR2 as YFSETQ.

The rearrangement uses TRBV5-5 and TRBJ2-7; D is unclear. V was pared by 1 base and J by 4 bases, with 12 bases between. CDR1 is SGHKS and CDR2 is YYEKEE in the germline V gene (reference sequence). The CDR3 consists of 14 residues. CDR3 DNA: TGTGCCAGCAGCTTGACGGGTCGCGGTTACGAGCAGTACTTC. Amino acid sequence: CASSLTGRGYEQYF.

The genes are TRBV4-3 and TRBJ1-2; D uncertain. CDR3 length equals 15 residues. Trimming took off 1 base at V and 4 bases at J, with 13 bases between the two ends. The germline CDR1 and CDR2 sequences are LGHNA and YSLEER. The CDR3 sequence: CASSQGFPGGYGYTF. CDR3 in DNA: TGCGCCAGCAGCCAAGGTTTCCCTGGAGGCTATGGCTACACCTTC.

This clonotype was seen a few times. The chain is built from TRBV7-6 and TRBJ1-5; D is unclear. CDR1 is SGHVS and CDR2 is FNYEAQ in the germline V gene. This CDR3 is built from 13 residues. The V gene lost 1 base and the J gene lost 7 bases, with 8 bases spanning the gap. In DNA, the CDR3 is TGTGCCAGCAGCTTAGGGAGCGGGCAGCCCCAGCATTTT. This encodes CASSLGSGQPQHF.